The subject of this entry is one TCR beta chain. The antigen is not known. Assay used: immunoSEQ multiplex PCR; TCRdb lists only in-frame clones, some missing. The table has about 74,000 clones, 80% to 90% seen once. The data were obtained in a study of OX40 agonist ivuxolimab in advanced cancers. In the study overall: Hepatocellular carcinoma, melanoma, renal cell or head and neck cancer affected the dose-escalation patients.

CDR1 is SGHNT, CDR2 YYREEE, per germline (reference sequence). The ends were cut back, 2 bases at V and 5 bases at J, with 13 bases in the middle. CDR3 length: 14 residues. Broader study findings: By week 6 at 0.1 to 3.0 mg/kg, blood CD4+ and CD8+ T cells had expanded clonally.

The chain links TRBV5-4 to TRBJ2-5; the D gene is possibly TRBD2 (6 bases). The sequencing here drew on CD4+ or CD8+ T cells sorted from blood, taken in a trial of the OX40 agonist ivuxolimab. This TCR derives from an adult with an advanced solid tumor such as melanoma, head and neck, liver or kidney cancer. The CDR3: CASSFMGGGETQYF. CDR3 sequence (DNA): TGTGCCAGCAGCTTCATGGGGGGTGGGGAGACCCAGTACTTC.